Listed below are T cell receptor beta chains from one sample, sequenced in a study of blood T cell repertoires in COVID-19. The data were produced by immunoSEQ multiplex PCR, yet TCRdb's version contains in-frame clones alone and is incomplete. The data contain roughly 67,000 clones, 80% to 85% of them singletons. What was sequenced was peripheral blood. Receptors were obtained from a middle-aged man with active COVID-19. The CDR3 runs from the conserved cysteine through the conserved F or W. The D gene is left open where the match is weak. Size tells how often a clone was seen (once, few, many) or the class of an expanded clone, and some rows leave it out.

size: NA; V: TRBV3-1/TRBV3-2; D: TRBD2; J: TRBJ2-3; DNA: TGTGCCAGCAGCCAAGTCAGGTCTACAGGGGCTAGCGGGAGGGCGAGAGATACGCAGTATTTT; CDR3: CASSQVRSTGASGRARDTQYF
size: NA; V: TRBV5-4; D: NA; J: TRBJ1-6; DNA: TGTGCCAGCAGCTTGGGGATCCGGGACAAATCTTCACCCCTCCACTTT; CDR3: CASSLGIRDKSSPLHF
size: NA; V: TRBV5-1; D: NA; J: TRBJ2-2; DNA: TGCGCCAGCAGCTTGGAAGGTGGGAGGAACACCGGGGAGCTGTTTTTT; CDR3: CASSLEGGRNTGELFF
size: NA; V: TRBV3-1/TRBV3-2; D: NA; J: TRBJ1-5; DNA: TGTGCCAGCAGCCAAGATGCGGCCCAGCCCCAGCATTTT; CDR3: CASSQDAAQPQHF
size: NA; V: TRBV15; D: NA; J: TRBJ2-5; DNA: TGTGCCACCAGCAGGACACAGGGAAACCAAGAGACCCAGTACTTC; CDR3: CATSRTQGNQETQYF
size: few; V: TRBV2; D: TRBD1; J: TRBJ2-1; DNA: TGTGCCAGCAGAAACAGGGGTGAGCAGTTCTTC; CDR3: CASRNRGEQFF
size: NA; V: TRBV11-2; D: NA; J: TRBJ1-2; DNA: TGTGCCAGCAGCGCGGGACGGAACTATGGCTACACCTTC; CDR3: CASSAGRNYGYTF
size: NA; V: TRBV18; D: TRBD1; J: TRBJ1-1; DNA: TGTGCCAGCTCACCCTCAGGGGGCGGCACTGAAGCTTTCTTT; CDR3: CASSPSGGGTEAFF
size: NA; V: TRBV2; D: NA; J: TRBJ1-6; DNA: TGTGCCAGCAGTAAAGGGGGGGAGTGGTATAATTCACCCCTCCACTTT; CDR3: CASSKGGEWYNSPLHF
size: NA; V: TRBV12-5; D: NA; J: TRBJ2-3; DNA: TGTGCTAGTGGTTTGGTACAGTTTGGCAGACCAGATACGCAGTATTTT; CDR3: CASGLVQFGRPDTQYF
size: NA; V: TRBV19; D: NA; J: TRBJ2-3; DNA: TGTGCCAGTAGCCCTGGGCGTGTCGCGCAGTATTTT; CDR3: CASSPGRVAQYF
size: NA; V: TRBV7-2; D: NA; J: TRBJ1-1; DNA: TGTGCCAGCAGCTTATACCAGGATACTGAAGCTTTCTTT; CDR3: CASSLYQDTEAFF
size: once; V: TRBV24-1; D: NA; J: TRBJ2-3; DNA: TGTGCCACCAGTGATCAACACCGGGACATCTCTTGGGATACGCAGTATTTT; CDR3: CATSDQHRDISWDTQYF